This TCR beta chain was identified in a study of blood T cell repertoires in COVID-19. As for the study in general: Nucleic acid was either cDNA or gDNA, and it came from T cells, B-cell-depleted T cells, or PBMCs.

As handled by the study authors: Cell counts per sample came from amplifying reference gene primers. Produced via immunoSEQ multiplex PCR; TCRdb's table is partial and in-frame only. The V and J calls and clone size are taken from that table; D and trimming were inferred from the DNA. The sample lists about 65,000 clones; about 81% were seen once. This CDR3 spans 13 amino acids. V dropped 10 bases and J dropped 1 base, with 13 bases sitting between them. Germline V gene lookup returns CDR1 MDHEN and CDR2 SYDVKM. The receptor's source is a man at least 80 years old with acute or convalescent COVID-19. Sequencing was performed on peripheral blood. The chain couples TRBV28 to TRBJ1-2; a weak D match, TRBD1 (5 bases). CDR3 DNA: TGTGCCACGGGCGGGACCGGTAACTATGGCTACACCTTC. It is translated as CATGGTGNYGYTF.